The rows below give T cell receptor beta chains drawn from one sample of a study of CD8+ T cells in alopecia areata. This table comes from immunoSEQ multiplex PCR, and its TCRdb copy is limited to in-frame clones, with some not included. In the table there are around 150,000 clones, 50% to 65% of which are singletons. This specimen was CD4+ T cells sorted from blood, taken at week 24, from a patient treated with tofacitinib. These TCRs come from a human donor with alopecia areata. CDR3s include the opening cysteine and the closing phenylalanine or tryptophan. Each record gives: CDR3 DNA, CDR3 protein, J gene, clone size, V gene, D gene. D genes are given only for firm matches. The size entry is marked missing in some rows and otherwise reads once, few, many or a size class.

CDR3nt: TGTGCCTGGAGTGTAGAAGCGACGAGCCAAGAGACCCAGTACTTC
CDR3aa: CAWSVEATSQETQYF
j_gene: TRBJ2-5
abundance: NA
v_gene: TRBV30
d_gene: NA

CDR3nt: TGTGCCAGCAGCCAGGGGTATAGCAATCAGCCCCAGCATTTT
CDR3aa: CASSQGYSNQPQHF
j_gene: TRBJ1-5
abundance: few
v_gene: TRBV5-6
d_gene: NA

CDR3nt: TGTGCCTGGAGTTTGACAGCCGAGCAGTACTTC
CDR3aa: CAWSLTAEQYF
j_gene: TRBJ2-7
abundance: NA
v_gene: TRBV30
d_gene: NA

CDR3nt: TGTGCCAGCAGCTTCTGGACAGGGGGCGAAGAGACCCAGTACTTC
CDR3aa: CASSFWTGGEETQYF
j_gene: TRBJ2-5
abundance: NA
v_gene: TRBV7-9
d_gene: TRBD1

CDR3nt: TGTGCCATCAGTGAAAGCGTTGACACCGGGGAGCTGTTTTTT
CDR3aa: CAISESVDTGELFF
j_gene: TRBJ2-2
abundance: NA
v_gene: TRBV10-3
d_gene: NA

CDR3nt: TGCAGCGTCGGACAGAGAGCCTACGAGCAGTACTTC
CDR3aa: CSVGQRAYEQYF
j_gene: TRBJ2-7
abundance: NA
v_gene: TRBV29-1
d_gene: NA

CDR3nt: TGCGCCAGCAGTCCCGCAGGGGGTCTTGGCTACACCTTC
CDR3aa: CASSPAGGLGYTF
j_gene: TRBJ1-2
abundance: NA
v_gene: TRBV23-1
d_gene: TRBD1

CDR3nt: TGCGCCAGCAGCCAAGTGGACATACTCTCCTACAATGAGCAGTTCTTC
CDR3aa: CASSQVDILSYNEQFF
j_gene: TRBJ2-1
abundance: few
v_gene: TRBV4-1
d_gene: NA

CDR3nt: TGCAGCGTTCAGAGGGGAAACTATGGCTACACCTTC
CDR3aa: CSVQRGNYGYTF
j_gene: TRBJ1-2
abundance: NA
v_gene: TRBV29-1
d_gene: NA

CDR3nt: TGTGCCAGCAGTCCGCCGGGACTAGCGGGGGAGCAGTACTTC
CDR3aa: CASSPPGLAGEQYF
j_gene: TRBJ2-7
abundance: NA
v_gene: TRBV6-5
d_gene: TRBD2

CDR3nt: TGTGCCAGCTCACCACAACAGGGGCGAGAGACCCAGTACTTC
CDR3aa: CASSPQQGRETQYF
j_gene: TRBJ2-5
abundance: NA
v_gene: TRBV18
d_gene: TRBD1

CDR3nt: TGTGCCTGGAGGTCCCTCACCCTCCACTTT
CDR3aa: CAWRSLTLHF
j_gene: TRBJ1-6
abundance: NA
v_gene: TRBV30
d_gene: NA

CDR3nt: TGCAGCGTGCAGGGGGCACGGGGGGACCAAGAGACCCAGTACTTC
CDR3aa: CSVQGARGDQETQYF
j_gene: TRBJ2-5
abundance: NA
v_gene: TRBV29-1
d_gene: NA

CDR3nt: TGTGCCAGCAGCCAAGAAGGGGTCGGCAATCAGCCCCAGCATTTT
CDR3aa: CASSQEGVGNQPQHF
j_gene: TRBJ1-5
abundance: few
v_gene: TRBV4-2
d_gene: NA

CDR3nt: TGTGCCTGGAGTAAGACAGGAACTATCGTTGAGCAGTTCTTC
CDR3aa: CAWSKTGTIVEQFF
j_gene: TRBJ2-1
abundance: NA
v_gene: TRBV30
d_gene: NA

CDR3nt: TGCGCCAGCAGCCCCAAGCAGGGGATGGTGGACAATGAGCAGTTCTTC
CDR3aa: CASSPKQGMVDNEQFF
j_gene: TRBJ2-1
abundance: NA
v_gene: TRBV5-1
d_gene: NA

CDR3nt: TGCAGCGCCCACGGGACAGGGGGCGCCGAGCAGTACTTC
CDR3aa: CSAHGTGGAEQYF
j_gene: TRBJ2-7
abundance: few
v_gene: TRBV29-1
d_gene: TRBD1

CDR3nt: TGTGCCATCAGTGCGCAGCGGGGGCCGAACACCGGGGAGCTGTTTTTT
CDR3aa: CAISAQRGPNTGELFF
j_gene: TRBJ2-2
abundance: NA
v_gene: TRBV10-3
d_gene: TRBD2

CDR3nt: TGTGCCAGCCTGACAGGGGTGAACACTGAAGCTTTCTTT
CDR3aa: CASLTGVNTEAFF
j_gene: TRBJ1-1
abundance: NA
v_gene: TRBV6-6
d_gene: TRBD1

CDR3nt: TGTGCCAGCAGCTCAGAGAGGGACTCCTACGAGCAGTACTTC
CDR3aa: CASSSERDSYEQYF
j_gene: TRBJ2-7
abundance: once
v_gene: TRBV7-3
d_gene: NA

CDR3nt: TGCAGCGCGCAGGGTGCAACTAATGAAAAACTGTTTTTT
CDR3aa: CSAQGATNEKLFF
j_gene: TRBJ1-4
abundance: once
v_gene: TRBV29-1
d_gene: NA

CDR3nt: TGTGCCAGTAGTGGGACCGGTGCGTACACTGAAGCTTTCTTT
CDR3aa: CASSGTGAYTEAFF
j_gene: TRBJ1-1
abundance: few
v_gene: TRBV19
d_gene: NA